This paragraph covers one T cell receptor (beta chain) sequence. It was during active infection that Seattle patients were enrolled and then longitudinally followed. This specimen comes from a study of blood T cell repertoires in COVID-19. Whole-study context: The origin of the acute and convalescent COVID-19 samples was the United States, Italy and Spain. PBMCs, B-cell-depleted T cells, or T cells were the source of the cDNA or gDNA that made up the material.

Between the trimmed V and J ends, which lost 4 bases and 1 base, there was a span of 11 bases. Germline values: CDR1 SGHDT, CDR2 YYEEEE. The CDR3 loop spans 14 amino acids. Original processing methods: Amplification of reference gene primers was used by the study to estimate nucleated cell counts. Assay: immunoSEQ multiplex PCR; the TCRdb copy retains only in-frame clones and omits some. Clonal size and the V and J genes are those of that table, whereas D and trimming came from the DNA. Among hundreds of thousands of clones listed, around nine tenths were seen once. The J gene is TRBJ1-2, the V gene TRBV5-6, with a weak D call TRBD1 (6 bases). This sequence was found in a woman younger than 45 with COVID-19, enrolled during active disease. Material: peripheral blood. The CDR3 bases are TGTGCCAGCAGCCTGACGGACAGTAACTATGGCTACACCTTC. It encodes CASSLTDSNYGYTF.